This TCR beta chain derives from a study of Graves' ophthalmopathy and Graves' hyperthyroidism. This clonotype was seen a single time. Its antigen is unknown. This clone may be a read error of a much larger clone one base away. Having ophthalmopathy, the donors showed moderate-to-severe activity, CAS ≥3 and NOSPECS ≥4, with disease lasting under 3 months. Patients were diagnosed from clinical symptoms, serum thyroxine, TRAb, thyroid ultrasound and orbital computed tomography. Findings and caveats of the study: Most thyroid clonotypes expanded beyond 0.001 frequency were also found in blood.

From RNA, the CDR3 regions of TCR beta chains were amplified and sequenced. First-round RT-PCR relied on HTBI primers, and a second-round multiplex PCR came next. MiXCR, run by TCRdb on the multiplex PCR reads, gives a single entry per CDR3 protein. The sample holds approximately 700,000 distinct CDR3 sequences, about two fifths seen once. The CDR3 consists of 13 residues. From germline, CDR1 is SEHNR and CDR2 FQNEAQ (reference sequence). This TCR derives from an adult man with Graves' ophthalmopathy. The chain has TRBV7-9 and TRBJ1-2, with 7 bases matching TRBD1. Specimen: peripheral blood. CDR3 coding DNA: TGTGCCAGCAGTCAGGGGGACACCTATGGCTACGCCTTC. This translates into CASSQGDTYGYAF.